The 9 T cell receptor beta chains listed next were all sequenced from one sample in a study of shared clonotypes between healthy human individuals. The assay was immunoSEQ multiplex PCR, and TCRdb's table has in-frame clones only and misses some. There are 2 million to 2.5 million clones in the sample; less than 95% occur only once, and around 1.1% lies in the top ten. Naive CD8 cells, CD45RO-negative and positively selected for CCR7, excluded terminally differentiated effector memory CD45RA+ cells. Specimen: naive CD8+ T cells sorted from blood. These receptors all stem from a man aged 18-30 years in good health.

The V and J genes are TRBV27 and TRBJ2-1; 8 bases are shared with TRBD2. CDR1 and CDR2 (germline): MNHEY, SMNVEV (reference sequence). V lost 6 bases to trimming and J lost 0 bases; unmatched junction nucleotides: 7. The CDR3 is 16 residues long. CDR3 loop: CASRFSGTSSYNEQFF. CDR3 bases: TGTGCCAGCAGATTTTCCGGGACTAGCTCCTACAATGAGCAGTTCTTC.

V and J are TRBV7-8 and TRBJ2-1; 12 nucleotides agree with TRBD2. J gave up 8 bases and V 5 bases, and 7 bases lay outside the gene matches. In germline, CDR1 is SGHVS, CDR2 FQNEAQ. The CDR3 totals 15 residues. The DNA for the CDR3 is TGTGCCAGCAGCGGCGGACTAGCGGGAATCTATGAGCAGTTCTTC. This encodes CASSGGLAGIYEQFF.

This chain uses TRBV7-9 with TRBJ1-5; D unclear. V lost 0 bases and J lost 4, with 13 bases in between. This CDR3 region has 16 residues. The germline V gene has CDR1 SEHNR and CDR2 FQNEAQ (reference sequence). The CDR3 reads CASSLAGLGDNQPQHF. The DNA for the CDR3 is TGTGCCAGCAGCTTAGCTGGGTTGGGAGATAATCAGCCCCAGCATTTT. Using reference TRBV7-9 and TRBJ1-5 for the parts outside the CDR3, the full variable domain is DTGVSQNPRHKITKRGQNVTFRCDPISEHNRLYWYRQTLGQGPEFLTYFQNEAQLEKSRLLSDRFSAERPKGSFSTLEIQRTEQGDSAMYLCASSLAGLGDNQPQHFGDGTRLSIL.

For this clone: A much larger clone lies one base from this, so it may be a read error. The chain is built from TRBV7-9 and TRBJ1-1; D possibly corresponds to TRBD1 (6 bases). V lost 2 bases and J 0 bases, leaving 7 bases between the germline ends. The CDR3 runs 14 residues. The germline V gene encodes CDR1 SEHNR and CDR2 FQNEAQ (reference sequence). Here the CDR3 DNA reads TGTGCCAGCAGCTTAACAGGGATGAACACTGAAGCTTTCTTT. Residues: CASSLTGMNTEAFF.

V is TRBV27 and J is TRBJ1-1; 9 bases align to TRBD1. There are 16 residues in the CDR3. The germline V gene has CDR1 MNHEY and CDR2 SMNVEV (reference sequence). The J segment lost 3 bases and the V segment lost 6 bases, leaving 11 bases of the junction unmatched. CDR3 protein: CASRGQGLEWDTEAFF. The CDR3 DNA sequence: TGTGCCAGCAGGGGACAGGGACTGGAATGGGACACTGAAGCTTTCTTT.

The chain employs TRBV4-3 and TRBJ2-7, with 10 bases lining up with TRBD2. CDR1 and CDR2 from the germline V gene are LGHNA and YSLEER. The J segment lost 3 bases and the V segment lost 3 bases, leaving 5 bases of the junction unmatched. The CDR3 consists of 15 residues. DNA for the CDR3: TGCGCCAGCAGCCACGGACTAGCGGCAAACTACGAGCAGTACTTC. This translates into CASSHGLAANYEQYF.

The chain couples TRBV10-1 to TRBJ2-7; TRBD1 matches at 7 bases. The V gene's germline CDR1 is WNHNN and CDR2 SYGVQD (reference sequence). The CDR3 runs 13 residues. Losses at the gene ends were 3 bases for V and 5 bases for J; bases not matched to a gene: 4. The CDR3: CASSEYRGDEQYF. The CDR3 nucleotides read TGCGCCAGCAGTGAATACAGGGGCGACGAGCAGTACTTC.

This clone was recorded once. The chain uses TRBV9 and TRBJ2-3; D may be TRBD1 (5 bases). Germline values: CDR1 SGDLS, CDR2 YYNGEE. The CDR3 sequence is 15 residues long. Trimming removed 3 bases at V and 4 bases at J, with 15 bases between. The CDR3: CASSAAGWVADTQYF. The CDR3 DNA reads as TGTGCCAGCAGCGCGGCAGGGTGGGTTGCAGATACGCAGTATTTT.

This clone was seen just once. The V gene is TRBV6-5, the J gene TRBJ1-2; D remains ambiguous. Germline values: CDR1 MNHEY, CDR2 SVGAGI. This CDR3 is built from 14 residues. Trimming stripped 8 bases from V and 0 bases from J, with 13 bases between. The CDR3 reads CASAPDAANYGYTF. Here the CDR3 DNA reads TGTGCCAGCGCCCCGGATGCAGCTAACTATGGCTACACCTTC.